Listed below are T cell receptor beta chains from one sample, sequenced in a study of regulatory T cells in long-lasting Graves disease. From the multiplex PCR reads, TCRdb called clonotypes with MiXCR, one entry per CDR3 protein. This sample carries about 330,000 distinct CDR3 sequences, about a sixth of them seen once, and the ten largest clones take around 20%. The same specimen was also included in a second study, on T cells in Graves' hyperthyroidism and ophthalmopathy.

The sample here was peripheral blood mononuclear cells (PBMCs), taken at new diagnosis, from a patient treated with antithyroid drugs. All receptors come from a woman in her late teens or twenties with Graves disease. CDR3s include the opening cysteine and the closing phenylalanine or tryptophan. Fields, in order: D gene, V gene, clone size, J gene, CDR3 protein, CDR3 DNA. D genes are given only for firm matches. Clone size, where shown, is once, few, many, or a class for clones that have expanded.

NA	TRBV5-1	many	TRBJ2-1	CASSLALDYNEQFF	TGCGCCAGCAGCTTGGCGTTAGACTACAATGAGCAGTTCTTC
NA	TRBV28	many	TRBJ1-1	CASSLLDTEAFF	TGTGCCAGCAGTTTATTGGACACTGAAGCTTTCTTT
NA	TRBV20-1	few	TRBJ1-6	CSATDKRVDSPLHF	TGCAGTGCCACCGACAAAAGGGTTGATTCACCCCTCCACTTT
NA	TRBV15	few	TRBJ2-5	CATRREPEETQYF	TGTGCCACCAGAAGAGAACCTGAGGAGACCCAGTACTTC
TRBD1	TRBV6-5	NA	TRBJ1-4	CASSYNSGTGVEKLFF	TGTGCCAGCAGTTACAATAGCGGGACAGGGGTTGAAAAACTGTTTTTT
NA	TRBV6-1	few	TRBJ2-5	CASMGSGMKTQYF	TGTGCCAGCATGGGTTCGGGTATGAAGACCCAGTACTTC
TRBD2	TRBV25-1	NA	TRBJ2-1	CASSVAGVSNEQFF	TGTGCCAGCAGCGTAGCGGGGGTAAGCAATGAGCAGTTCTTC
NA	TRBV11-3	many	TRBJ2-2	CASSLEVTGELFF	TGTGCCAGCAGCTTAGAAGTTACCGGGGAGCTGTTTTTT
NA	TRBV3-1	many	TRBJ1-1	CASSPLGGPTEAFF	TGTGCCAGCAGCCCCCTCGGGGGGCCCACTGAAGCTTTCTTT
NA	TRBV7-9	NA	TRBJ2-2	CASSLMRPGNTGELFF	TGTGCCAGCAGCTTAATGCGTCCAGGGAACACCGGGGAGCTGTTTTTT
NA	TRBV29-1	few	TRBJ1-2	CSLIPKARGETYAGYTF	TGCAGCCTAATTCCCAAGGCGAGGGGGGAAACCTATGCGGGCTACACCTTC
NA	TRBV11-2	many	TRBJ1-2	CASRGHRIRF	TGTGCCAGCAGGGGACACCGGATCCGATTC
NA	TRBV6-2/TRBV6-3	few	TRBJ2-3	CASSPGGGHTDTQYF	TGTGCCAGCAGCCCCGGAGGGGGACACACAGATACGCAGTATTTT
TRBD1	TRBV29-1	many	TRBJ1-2	CSVVQGLSYGYTF	TGCAGCGTAGTACAGGGGCTCTCCTATGGCTACACCTTC
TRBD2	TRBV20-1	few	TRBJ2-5	CSARPSGGGETQYF	TGCAGTGCTAGACCGAGCGGGGGAGGAGAGACCCAGTACTTC
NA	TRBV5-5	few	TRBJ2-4	CASSLSKGLPIQYF	TGTGCCAGCAGCTTATCGAAAGGCCTTCCCATTCAGTACTTC
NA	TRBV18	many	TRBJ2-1	CASSPPGTPSEQFF	TGTGCCAGCTCACCTCCCGGGACTCCCAGTGAGCAGTTCTTC
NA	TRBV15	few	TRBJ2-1	CATSRDRDDEQFF	TGTGCCACCAGCAGAGATCGAGACGATGAGCAGTTCTTC
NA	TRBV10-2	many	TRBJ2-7	CASSEKRTPRSGEQYF	TGCGCCAGCAGTGAGAAGCGGACACCCCGTTCGGGCGAGCAGTACTTC
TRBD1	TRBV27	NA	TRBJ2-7	CASSLDRAGYEQYF	TGTGCCAGCAGTTTAGACAGGGCAGGCTACGAGCAGTACTTC
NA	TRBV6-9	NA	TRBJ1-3	CASSSSTHLSGNTIYF	TGTGCCAGCAGTTCCTCGACCCACCTCTCTGGAAACACCATATATTTT
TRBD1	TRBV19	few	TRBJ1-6	CASTGTGTSPLHF	TGTGCCAGCACCGGGACAGGGACTTCACCCCTCCACTTT
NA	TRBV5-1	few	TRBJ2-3	CASSRNTMDTQYF	TGCGCCAGCAGCCGCAACACGATGGATACGCAGTATTTT
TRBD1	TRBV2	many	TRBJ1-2	CASNPGGQGAGDTF	TGTGCCAGCAATCCGGGGGGACAGGGGGCCGGGGACACCTTC
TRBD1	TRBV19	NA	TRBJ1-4	CASSIGGTDNEKLFF	TGTGCCAGTAGTATTGGTGGGACAGATAATGAAAAACTGTTTTTT
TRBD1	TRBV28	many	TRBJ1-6	CASSPPTGMDSPLHF	TGTGCCAGCAGTCCTCCGACAGGGATGGATTCACCCCTCCACTTT
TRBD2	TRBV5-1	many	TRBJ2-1	CASSYTIAGNYNEQFF	TGCGCCAGCAGCTACACTATAGCGGGCAACTACAATGAGCAGTTCTTC
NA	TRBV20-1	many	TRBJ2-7	CSARDVGGYSSYEQYF	TGCAGTGCTAGAGATGTAGGCGGGTACAGCTCCTACGAGCAGTACTTC
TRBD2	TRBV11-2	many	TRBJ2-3	CASSLVGSGGTTSTDTQYF	TGTGCCAGCAGCTTAGTAGGTAGCGGGGGGACTACTAGCACAGATACGCAGTATTTT
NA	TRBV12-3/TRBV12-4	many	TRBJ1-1	CASSLDGGTEAFF	TGTGCCAGCAGTTTAGACGGGGGGACTGAAGCTTTCTTT
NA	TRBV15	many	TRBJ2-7	CATSRNIESAYEQYF	TGTGCCACCAGCAGAAACATCGAATCCGCCTACGAGCAGTACTTC
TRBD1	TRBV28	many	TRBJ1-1	CASSSLIRGRNTEAFF	TGTGCCAGCAGTTCATTGATCAGGGGGCGGAACACTGAAGCTTTCTTT
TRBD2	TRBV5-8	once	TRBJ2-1	CASSSAGTSGFYNEQFF	TGTGCCAGCAGCTCGGCCGGGACTAGCGGATTCTACAATGAGCAGTTCTTC
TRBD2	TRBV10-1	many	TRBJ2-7	CASRGLVRKGNYEQYF	TGCGCCAGCAGGGGACTAGTTCGCAAGGGCAACTACGAGCAGTACTTC
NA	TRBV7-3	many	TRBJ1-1	CASSLTRGMNTEAFF	TGTGCCAGCAGCTTAACACGGGGAATGAACACTGAAGCTTTCTTT
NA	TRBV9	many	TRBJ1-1	CASSVDSGTEAFF	TGTGCCAGCAGCGTAGACAGCGGCACTGAAGCTTTCTTT
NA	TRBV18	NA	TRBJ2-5	CASSLLRETQYF	TGTGCCAGCTCACTCCTTCGGGAGACCCAGTACTTC
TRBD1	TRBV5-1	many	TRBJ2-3	CASSPPRTGVLTDTQYF	TGCGCCAGCAGCCCCCCACGGACAGGGGTCCTCACAGATACGCAGTATTTT